One sample yielded the 21 T cell receptor beta chains listed below, sequenced in a study of cytomegalovirus exposure and HLA in healthy donors. PCR primers comprised 60 Vbeta and 13 Jbeta primers. Here immunoSEQ multiplex PCR was the method, and the copy in TCRdb shows in-frame clones only, minus some. The repertoire holds 90,000 or so clones, with 80% to 90% as singletons. The sequencing input was PBMCs. These receptors came from a man aged 25 to 40 in good health and CMV-seropositive.

The chain couples TRBV11-2 to TRBJ1-3; the D gene is possibly TRBD1 (5 bases). This CDR3 region has 14 residues. Trimming removed 2 bases at V and 2 bases at J, with 7 bases between. Per the germline V gene, CDR1 is SGHAT and CDR2 is FQNNGV. CDR3 DNA sequence: TGTGCCAGCAGCTTACAGACAGCTGGAAACACCATATATTTT. It encodes CASSLQTAGNTIYF.

This chain uses TRBV7-9 with TRBJ2-2; TRBD1 matches at 9 bases. The CDR3 contains 16 residues. The V segment lost 5 bases and the J segment 4 bases; nucleotides outside the gene matches: 8. The V gene's germline CDR1 is SEHNR and CDR2 FQNEAQ (reference sequence). CDR3 sequence (DNA): TGTGCCAGCAGCCGCCCTACAGGGGGCATCACCGGGGAGCTGTTTTTT. This sequence encodes CASSRPTGGITGELFF.

The rearrangement joins TRBV11-2 to TRBJ2-1; 9 nucleotides line up with TRBD2. Trimming at V came to 5 bases and at J to 7 bases, leaving 9 bases not matched to a gene. This CDR3 spans 15 amino acids. Germline assignment: CDR1 SGHAT and CDR2 FQNNGV. The CDR3 coding sequence is TGTGCCAGCAGCCCCAGGGCGGGAGGGGGTAATGAGCAGTTCTTC. It codes for CASSPRAGGGNEQFF. Using reference TRBV11-2 and TRBJ2-1 for the parts outside the CDR3, the full variable domain is EAGVAQSPRYKIIEKRQSVAFWCNPISGHATLYWYQQILGQGPKLLIQFQNNGVVDDSQLPKDRFSAERLKGVDSTLKIQPAKLEDSAVYLCASSPRAGGGNEQFFGPGTRLTVL.

The chain is built from TRBV5-5 and TRBJ2-3, with a weak D call TRBD2 (5 bases). The length of the CDR3 is 13 residues. Germline-derived CDR1 and CDR2 are SGHKS and YYEKEE (reference sequence). Deletions cut 3 bases from V and 2 bases from J, with 7 bases between. In DNA form, the CDR3 reads TGTGCCAGCAGCTACGGGATCACAGATACGCAGTATTTT. Residues: CASSYGITDTQYF.

The CDR3: CASSRRAGGPTYEQYF. CDR3 DNA sequence: TGTGCCAGCAGCCGGAGAGCGGGAGGGCCAACCTACGAGCAGTACTTC. V is TRBV2 and J is TRBJ2-7, with 10 bases matching TRBD2. Germline CDR1 reads SNHLY; CDR2 reads FYNNEI. With V trimmed by 6 bases and J by 2 bases, 10 bases remained unmatched. This CDR3 spans 16 amino acids.

The J gene is TRBJ2-7, the V gene TRBV7-2; TRBD1 matches 7 bases. There are 13 residues in the CDR3. In germline, CDR1 is SGHTA, CDR2 FQGNSA. V shed 5 bases and J 3 bases; nucleotides not matched to a gene: 4. The CDR3 here is CASSRWDSYEQYF. CDR3 nucleotides: TGTGCCAGCAGCCGTTGGGACAGCTACGAGCAGTACTTC.

The gene calls are TRBV13 and TRBJ2-5, with 10 bases lining up with TRBD2. TRBJ2-7 matches the DNA end more closely, so the J call is doubtful. This CDR3 has 15 amino acids. Germline V CDR1 and CDR2: PRHDT, FYEKMQ (reference sequence). CDR3 bases: TGTGCCAGCAGCTCCGGACTAGCGGCCGCCTACGAGCAGTACTTC. This gives the protein CASSSGLAAAYEQYF.

The chain uses TRBV6-1 and TRBJ1-2; no firm D call. Germline CDR1 MNHNS, CDR2 SASEGT. CDR3 length equals 12 residues. The V gene lost 6 bases and the J gene lost 3 bases, with 8 bases spanning the gap. CDR3 nucleotides: TGTGCCAGCAGCCAGGCTGACTATGGCTACACCTTC. Translated, it gives CASSQADYGYTF.

The genes are TRBV20-1 and TRBJ2-7; perhaps TRBD2 as D (5 bases). The ends were cut back, 5 bases at V and 6 bases at J, with 11 bases in the middle. Germline CDR1 reads DFQATT; CDR2 reads SNEGSKA (reference sequence). The CDR3 totals 11 residues. CDR3 sequence: CSAESGSEQYF. The CDR3 DNA reads TGCAGTGCTGAATCGGGGAGCGAGCAGTACTTC.

V gene TRBV6-5 combines with J gene TRBJ1-5; the match to TRBD1 covers 10 bases. This CDR3 is built from 15 residues. V shed 6 bases, J shed 6 bases, and the junction held 8 bases outside the gene matches. Per the germline V gene, CDR1 is MNHEY and CDR2 is SVGAGI. The CDR3 reads CASSLYRDRGQPQHF. The CDR3 region has the DNA TGTGCCAGCAGCCTTTACCGGGACAGGGGTCAGCCCCAGCATTTT.

V gene TRBV4-1 combines with J gene TRBJ2-4, with D unresolved. From germline, CDR1 is MGHRA and CDR2 YSYEKL. This CDR3 comprises 14 residues. Trimming took off 3 bases at V and 15 bases at J, with 21 bases between the two ends. The CDR3 bases are TGCGCCAGCAGCCAGGGCCGCCTCGATTTCGTACTGTACTTC. Protein sequence: CASSQGRLDFVLYF.

The chain combines TRBV19 with TRBJ2-1; TRBD2 agrees at 8 bases. With V trimmed by 6 bases and J by 6 bases, 10 bases remained unmatched. Germline CDR1 and CDR2: LNHDA and SQIVND (reference sequence). The CDR3 consists of 15 residues. CDR3 DNA sequence: TGTGCCAGTAGCGCCGGGACTAGAGGGGGCAATGAGCAGTTCTTC. This translates into CASSAGTRGGNEQFF.

The rearrangement uses TRBV19 and TRBJ1-1; D is undetermined. Per germline, CDR1 LNHDA and CDR2 SQIVND (reference sequence). CDR3 size: 15 residues. The germline V and J ends were trimmed by 3 bases and 1 base, with 12 bases remaining between them. Here the CDR3 reads CASSITSPGNTEAFF. The CDR3 DNA reads TGTGCCAGTAGTATTACTTCCCCTGGGAACACTGAAGCTTTCTTT.

V usage is TRBV6-1 and J usage is TRBJ2-2, with 8 positions matching TRBD1. The ends lost 4 bases at V and 4 bases at J; junction bases unmatched: 2. The CDR3 totals 14 residues. Germline V gene data show CDR1 as MNHNS and CDR2 as SASEGT. The CDR3 loop reads CASSVTGGTGELFF. Written as DNA, the CDR3 is TGTGCCAGCAGTGTAACAGGGGGCACCGGGGAGCTGTTTTTT.

Only a few counts were recorded for this clone. The chain joins TRBV7-2 to TRBJ2-3; the match to TRBD2 covers 9 bases. V lost 4 bases to trimming and J lost 1 base; unmatched junction nucleotides: 6. This CDR3 spans 16 amino acids. Germline values: CDR1 SGHTA, CDR2 FQGNSA. CDR3 DNA: TGTGCCAGCAGCTGGCGGGCTAGCGGGGGCACAGATACGCAGTATTTT. It specifies CASSWRASGGTDTQYF.

The chain combines TRBV7-9 with TRBJ2-3; 12 bases are shared with TRBD2. The length of the CDR3 is 18 residues. Germline-derived CDR1 and CDR2 are SEHNR and FQNEAQ (reference sequence). The V gene end was trimmed by 3 bases and the J gene end by 2 bases; junction bases not matched to a gene: 9. CDR3 in DNA: TGTGCCAGCAGCTTTGCAATGGGACTAGCGGGTCACACAGATACGCAGTATTTT. This encodes CASSFAMGLAGHTDTQYF. The whole variable domain, remainder taken from reference TRBV7-9 and TRBJ2-3, is DTGVSQNPRHKITKRGQNVTFRCDPISEHNRLYWYRQTLGQGPEFLTYFQNEAQLEKSRLLSDRFSAERPKGSFSTLEIQRTEQGDSAMYLCASSFAMGLAGHTDTQYFGPGTRLTVL.

This clone showed up just a few times. The chain recombines TRBV19 with TRBJ1-5; D may be TRBD1 (5 bases). Germline CDR1 and CDR2: LNHDA and SQIVND (reference sequence). Trimming cost V 3 bases and J 3 bases, with 15 bases left between them. The CDR3 spans 16 residues. The CDR3 is CASSIAVDRFNQPQHF. CDR3 bases: TGTGCCAGTAGTATCGCCGTAGACAGATTCAATCAGCCCCAGCATTTT.

The V call is TRBV18, the J call TRBJ2-5; D uncertain. The V gene's germline CDR1 is KGHSH and CDR2 LQKENI. Trimming left V 2 bases short and J 4 bases short, with 8 bases between. CDR3 length: 13 residues. In DNA, the CDR3 is TGTGCCAGCTCACCAACCAGTCCAGAGACCCAGTACTTC. It translates to CASSPTSPETQYF. The full variable domain, rest sourced from reference TRBV18 and TRBJ2-5, is NAGVMQNPRHLVRRRGQEARLRCSPMKGHSHVYWYRQLPEEGLKFMVYLQKENIIDESGMPKERFSAEFPKEGPSILRIQQVVRGDSAAYFCASSPTSPETQYFGPGTRLLVL.

The gene calls are TRBV4-1 and TRBJ2-1; 15 bases line up with TRBD2. Germline V gene sequence: CDR1 MGHRA, CDR2 YSYEKL. The V and J ends lost 4 bases and 4 bases, in that order; junction bases with no gene match: 2. The CDR3 is 16 amino acids. The CDR3 reads CASSPGLAGGYNEQFF. In nucleotides, the CDR3 is TGCGCCAGCAGCCCTGGACTAGCGGGAGGGTACAATGAGCAGTTCTTC.

This clone has only a few counts. The chain has TRBV4-3 and TRBJ1-1; weak D call: TRBD1 (6 bases). Germline V lookup: CDR1 LGHNA, CDR2 YSLEER. The V and J ends lost 4 bases and 3 bases respectively, with 12 bases between them. The CDR3 has 14 residues. The CDR3 reads CASSPTGTYTEAFF. CDR3 in DNA: TGCGCCAGCAGCCCCACAGGGACGTACACTGAAGCTTTCTTT.

This clone was recorded a few times. As DNA, the CDR3 is TGTGCCAGCATCCTCAGGGGCTCGGGAAACACCATATATTTT. Its translation: CASILRGSGNTIYF. The rearrangement links TRBV28 to TRBJ1-3; a weak D match, TRBD1 (6 bases). V lost 7 bases, J lost 4 bases, and 14 bases lay in between. CDR3 length: 14 residues. Germline V lookup: CDR1 MDHEN, CDR2 SYDVKM.